The next 14 T cell receptor beta chains were all read from a single sample in a study of blood T cells in healthy people across ages. Alongside a J-beta primer mix, a sample-barcoded 5' primer served in a second PCR lasting roughly 7 to 12 cycles. TCRdb redid the calling of the 5' RACE reads with MiXCR, one entry per CDR3 protein. The data show 550,000 to 700,000 distinct CDR3 sequences, roughly 28% seen once. Sequencing was carried out using blood. The receptor source for this set is a woman between 65 and 79 years old in good health.

This clonotype was counted between two and nine times. The chain joins TRBV7-2 to TRBJ1-2; D remains unclear. The CDR3 is 15 residues long. V was cut by 1 base and J by 4 bases, with 13 bases left in between. Germline CDR1 SGHTA, CDR2 FQGNSA. Here the CDR3 reads CASSLGHRLPYGYTF. In DNA, the CDR3 is TGTGCCAGCAGCTTAGGGCATCGGCTTCCCTATGGCTACACCTTC. Using reference TRBV7-2 and TRBJ1-2 for the parts outside the CDR3, the full variable domain is GAGVSQSPSNKVTEKGKDVELRCDPISGHTALYWYRQSLGQGLEFLIYFQGNSAPDKSGLPSDRFSAERTGGSVSTLTIQRTQQEDSAVYLCASSLGHRLPYGYTFGSGTRLTVV.

The chain joins TRBV27 to TRBJ2-3; TRBD2 aligns across 10 bases. Germline-derived CDR1 and CDR2 are MNHEY and SMNVEV (reference sequence). The CDR3 is made up of 17 amino acids. The ends lost 2 bases at V and 4 bases at J; junction bases unmatched: 9. CDR3 sequence reads: CASSLIFLAGVADTQYF. The DNA of the CDR3 is TGTGCCAGCAGTTTAATTTTCCTAGCGGGGGTGGCAGATACGCAGTATTTT.

The chain employs TRBV12-3 or TRBV12-4 and TRBJ2-3; no reliable D call. The CDR3 sequence is 14 residues long. V lost 6 bases to trimming and J lost 6 bases, with 16 bases between them. The CDR3 sequence: CASSPGVPGDTQYF. CDR3 sequence (DNA): TGTGCCAGCAGCCCCGGAGTGCCCGGCGATACGCAGTATTTT.

This clonotype was seen a handful of times. V usage is TRBV18 and J usage is TRBJ2-5, with D possibly TRBD1 on 5 matching bases. Germline V gene data show CDR1 as KGHSH and CDR2 as LQKENI. The CDR3 sequence is 13 residues long. Trimming stripped 5 bases from V and 4 bases from J, with 11 bases between. CDR3 loop: CASSSLRGETQYF. The CDR3 DNA reads as TGTGCCAGCTCATCGTTAAGGGGAGAGACCCAGTACTTC.

The gene calls are TRBV12-5 and TRBJ2-1; TRBD2 matches at 10 bases. J was trimmed by 4 bases and V by 1 base; bases with no gene match: 1. CDR1 is LGHNT, CDR2 FRNRAP, per germline. CDR3 length equals 15 residues. CDR3 bases: TGTGCTAGTGGTTTGGGTAGCGGGGGGTACAATGAGCAGTTCTTC. Residues: CASGLGSGGYNEQFF. The entire variable domain, with the rest obtained from reference TRBV12-5 and TRBJ2-1, is as follows: DARVTQTPRHKVTEMGQEVTMRCQPILGHNTVFWYRQTMMQGLELLAYFRNRAPLDDSGMPKDRFSAEMPDATLATLKIQPSEPRDSAVYFCASGLGSGGYNEQFFGPGTRLTVL.

This clonotype was seen repeatedly, ten times or more. The rearrangement joins TRBV12-3 or TRBV12-4 to TRBJ1-4; no clear D gene. V lost 5 bases and J lost 4, with 8 bases in between. The CDR3 is 13 amino acids. The CDR3: CASSPLRNEKLFF. Here the CDR3 DNA reads TGTGCCAGCAGTCCCCTACGTAATGAAAAACTGTTTTTT.

This clonotype appeared a few times. The genes are TRBV4-3 and TRBJ1-6; D gene uncertain. The CDR3 loop spans 15 amino acids. The V gene's germline CDR1 is LGHNA and CDR2 YSLEER. V was cut by 0 bases and J by 7 bases, with 10 bases left in between. The CDR3 loop reads CASSQDAFGNSPLHF. In DNA form, the CDR3 reads TGCGCCAGCAGCCAAGACGCGTTTGGGAATTCACCCCTCCACTTT.

This clonotype was seen a handful of times. The chain carries TRBV7-9 and TRBJ1-4, with 7 bases aligning to TRBD1. Germline loops: CDR1 SEHNR, CDR2 FQNEAQ (reference sequence). The CDR3 totals 15 residues. V was pared by 2 bases and J by 4 bases, with 4 bases of the junction left unmatched. Here the CDR3 DNA reads TGTGCCAGCAGCTTATCGAGGGACAGTAATGAAAAACTGTTTTTT. Translating gives CASSLSRDSNEKLFF.

The chain links TRBV12-3 or TRBV12-4 to TRBJ1-1, with D perhaps TRBD1 (5 bases). This CDR3 is built from 14 residues. V was trimmed by 4 bases and J by 1 base, leaving 10 bases between them. CDR3 residues: CASSSGDQNTEAFF. CDR3 sequence (DNA): TGTGCCAGCAGTTCCGGGGACCAGAACACTGAAGCTTTCTTT.

This clonotype was counted between two and nine times. V usage is TRBV7-9 and J usage is TRBJ2-6; no firm D call. V was cut by 6 bases and J by 0 bases, with 9 bases left in between. Per germline, CDR1 SEHNR and CDR2 FQNEAQ (reference sequence). The CDR3 consists of 15 residues. The CDR3 DNA reads as TGTGCCAGCAGTATAACTGCCTCTGGGGCCAACGTCCTGACTTTC. Its translation: CASSITASGANVLTF.

The CDR3 here is CAISDLGSGTQYF. CDR3 DNA: TGTGCCATCAGTGACCTCGGTTCAGGGACCCAGTACTTC. This chain joins TRBV10-3 and TRBJ2-5; D is unclear. V lost 3 bases to trimming and J lost 7 bases, with 12 bases between them. This CDR3 is built from 13 residues. Germline CDR1 ENHRY, CDR2 SYGVKD.

The chain is built from TRBV20-1 and TRBJ2-1, with 10 positions matching TRBD2. This CDR3 is 14 amino acids long. Germline V lookup: CDR1 DFQATT, CDR2 SNEGSKA (reference sequence). CDR3 DNA sequence: TGCACCGCTAGTGGCGAGCGGGGGGGAAATGAGCAGTTCTTC. It encodes CTASGERGGNEQFF.

The CDR3 is CASSVTRDISYEQYF. CDR3 coding DNA: TGTGCCAGCAGCGTTACACGGGACATCTCCTACGAGCAGTACTTC. This chain uses TRBV7-9 with TRBJ2-7; a weak D match, TRBD1 (6 bases). Trimming pared 5 bases from V and 0 bases from J, leaving 14 bases between. This CDR3 comprises 15 residues. Germline V lookup: CDR1 SEHNR, CDR2 FQNEAQ (reference sequence).

CDR3 in amino acids: CASSESGTGTKNIQYF. The CDR3 DNA is TGTGCCAGCAGCGAGAGCGGGACAGGGACCAAAAACATTCAGTACTTC. This chain connects TRBV9 to TRBJ2-4; TRBD1 matches at 9 bases. V was clipped by 3 bases and J by 2 bases; unmatched bases: 6. The length of the CDR3 is 16 residues. Germline CDR1 is SGDLS and CDR2 is YYNGEE. The full variable domain, with the rest looked up from reference TRBV9 and TRBJ2-4, is DSGVTQTPKHLITATGQRVTLRCSPRSGDLSVYWYQQSLDQGLQFLIQYYNGEERAKGNILERFSAQQFPDLHSELNLSSLELGDSALYFCASSESGTGTKNIQYFGAGTRLSVL.